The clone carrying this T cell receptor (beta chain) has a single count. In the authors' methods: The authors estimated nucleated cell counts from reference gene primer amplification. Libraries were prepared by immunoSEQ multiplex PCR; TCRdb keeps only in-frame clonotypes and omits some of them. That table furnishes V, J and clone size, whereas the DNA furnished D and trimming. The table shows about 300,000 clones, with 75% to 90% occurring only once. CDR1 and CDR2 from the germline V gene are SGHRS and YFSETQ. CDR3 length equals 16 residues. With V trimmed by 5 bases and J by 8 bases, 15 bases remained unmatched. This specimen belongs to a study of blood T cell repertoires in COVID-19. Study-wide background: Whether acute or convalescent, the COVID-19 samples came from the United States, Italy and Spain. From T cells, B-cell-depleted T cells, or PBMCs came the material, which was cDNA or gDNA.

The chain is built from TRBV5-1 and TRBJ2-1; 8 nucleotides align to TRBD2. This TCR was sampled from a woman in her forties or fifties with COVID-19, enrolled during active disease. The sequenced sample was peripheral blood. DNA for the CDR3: TGCGCCAGCAGACGAACCGGGACTAGTATTTTCGATGAGCAGTTCTTC. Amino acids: CASRRTGTSIFDEQFF.